Given below is one TCR beta chain in context. This sample is part of a study of T-cell reconstitution after alpha-beta-depleted transplantation in children. Using unique molecular identifiers, the investigators prepared the TCRbeta library. One entry per CDR3 protein results from TCRdb running MiXCR on the PCR reads. The sample contains around 360,000 distinct CDR3 sequences, 10% of which appear only once. With 1 base removed from V and 1 base from J, the gap between germline ends came to 6 bases. The CDR3 extends over 14 amino acids. CDR1 LNHNV and CDR2 YYDKDF come from the germline V gene (reference sequence).

Here the sequenced sample was PBMCs from the stem cell graft donor, taken from the stem cell graft. The chain has TRBV15 and TRBJ2-3; D unclear. The clonotype comes from a human donor who donated a stem cell graft to a child with acute lymphoblastic leukemia. The CDR3 bases are TGTGCCACCAGCAGAGCTTTGGGCACAGATACGCAGTATTTT. This codes for CATSRALGTDTQYF. Combining the CDR3 with reference TRBV15 and TRBJ2-3 gives the whole variable domain DAMVIQNPRYQVTQFGKPVTLSCSQTLNHNVMYWYQQKSSQAPKLLFHYYDKDFNNEADTPDNFQSRRPNTSFCFLDIRSPGLGDTAMYLCATSRALGTDTQYFGPGTRLTVL.